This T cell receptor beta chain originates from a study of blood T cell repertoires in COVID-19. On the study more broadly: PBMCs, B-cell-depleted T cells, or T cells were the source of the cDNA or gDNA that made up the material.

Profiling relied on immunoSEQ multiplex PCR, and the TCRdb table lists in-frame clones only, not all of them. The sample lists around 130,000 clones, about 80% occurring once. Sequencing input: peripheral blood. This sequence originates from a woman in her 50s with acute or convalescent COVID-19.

The CDR3 here is CASSPDSGNQPQHF. The CDR3, as DNA: TGTGCCAGCTCACCTGACTCGGGGAATCAGCCCCAGCATTTT. The V gene is TRBV18, the J gene TRBJ1-5; D remains unclear. The ends were cut back, 3 bases at V and 4 bases at J, with 10 bases in the middle. The CDR3 length is 14 residues. Germline loops: CDR1 KGHSH, CDR2 LQKENI.